Listed below are T cell receptor beta chains from one sample, sequenced in a study of regulatory T cells in long-lasting Graves disease. One entry per CDR3 protein results from TCRdb running MiXCR on the multiplex PCR reads. The profile shows under 500,000 distinct CDR3 sequences, 20% to 25% of them singletons. The input for sequencing was peripheral blood mononuclear cells (PBMCs), taken when the disease was refractory, from a patient treated with antithyroid drugs. These receptors all stem from a female donor with Graves disease. The CDR3 runs from the conserved cysteine through the conserved F or W. The D gene is left open where the match is weak. Size is stated for part of the rows, as once, few or many counts, or as a class when the clone is expanded.

TRBV29-1	.	TRBJ2-3	.	CSVEGATYTQYF	TGCAGCGTTGAAGGGGCGACTTATACGCAGTATTTT
TRBV19	.	TRBJ1-5	.	CASSIVVREGFYSNQPQHF	TGTGCCAGTAGTATAGTCGTCAGGGAGGGTTTTTATAGCAATCAGCCCCAGCATTTT
TRBV29-1	many	TRBJ1-4	.	CSVTDTGYNEKLFF	TGCAGCGTGACGGACACGGGTTATAATGAAAAACTGTTTTTT
TRBV20-1	many	TRBJ1-5	.	CSSAAGDESNQPQHF	TGCAGCTCGGCAGCGGGGGATGAGAGCAATCAGCCCCAGCATTTT
TRBV27	many	TRBJ2-7	TRBD2	CASSLSGRFSYEQYF	TGTGCCAGCAGTTTGAGCGGGAGGTTCTCCTACGAGCAGTACTTC
TRBV20-1	few	TRBJ1-1	.	CSAVRGAGTEAFF	TGCAGTGCGGTGCGGGGAGCGGGCACTGAAGCTTTCTTT
TRBV20-1	many	TRBJ1-1	.	CSASGGAGYTEAFF	TGCAGTGCTAGTGGCGGGGCGGGATACACTGAAGCTTTCTTT
TRBV6-5	many	TRBJ1-2	.	CASSYARSGDGYTF	TGTGCCAGCAGTTACGCGCGGTCTGGAGATGGCTACACCTTC
TRBV19	many	TRBJ2-7	TRBD1	CASSTGGDYEQYF	TGTGCCAGTAGTACAGGGGGCGACTACGAGCAGTACTTC
TRBV27	.	TRBJ2-3	TRBD2	CASSSTSGRTGGTDTQYF	TGTGCCAGCAGTTCTACTAGCGGGAGGACCGGGGGCACAGATACGCAGTATTTT
TRBV6-2/TRBV6-3	few	TRBJ2-7	.	CASNPIRTRQETEQYF	TGTGCCAGCAACCCCATCAGGACTAGACAGGAAACCGAGCAGTACTTC
TRBV6-1	many	TRBJ2-7	.	CASSADWSSYEQYF	TGTGCCAGCAGCGCAGACTGGAGCTCCTACGAGCAGTACTTC
TRBV6-5	many	TRBJ2-2	.	CASSYERYTGELFF	TGTGCCAGCAGTTACGAACGGTACACCGGGGAGCTGTTTTTT
TRBV6-1	many	TRBJ2-6	.	CASNPRQDFSSGANVLTF	TGTGCCAGCAACCCCCGACAGGACTTCTCCTCTGGGGCCAACGTCCTGACTTTC
TRBV20-1	.	TRBJ2-7	TRBD1	CSAMHGGTGSYEQYF	TGCAGTGCGATGCACGGAGGGACAGGGTCCTACGAGCAGTACTTC
TRBV7-2	many	TRBJ2-7	.	CASSPGTLIHYEQYF	TGTGCCAGCAGCCCAGGGACACTAATACACTACGAGCAGTACTTC
TRBV9	few	TRBJ2-7	TRBD2	CASSPHSGASSYEQYF	TGTGCCAGCAGCCCTCATAGCGGGGCTAGCTCCTACGAGCAGTACTTC
TRBV10-3	.	TRBJ1-5	TRBD1	CAIGTGGSNQPQHF	TGTGCCATCGGGACAGGGGGCAGCAATCAGCCCCAGCATTTT
TRBV7-2	.	TRBJ1-5	TRBD1	CASSDRPRDRRLSNQPQHF	TGTGCCAGCAGCGATAGACCCCGGGACAGACGACTTAGCAATCAGCCCCAGCATTTT